The clone carrying this T cell receptor (beta chain) was picked up a small number of times. Between the trimmed V and J ends, which lost 7 bases and 4 bases, there was a span of 17 bases. The germline CDR1 and CDR2 sequences are MNHNS and SASEGT. The CDR3 is 15 residues long. The data were obtained in a study of blood T cells in healthy people across ages. Together with a sample-barcoded 5' primer, a J-beta primer mix was included in a second PCR lasting roughly 6 to 12 cycles. One entry per CDR3 protein results from TCRdb running MiXCR on the 5' RACE reads. The data hold some 1.5 million distinct CDR3 sequences, with approximately 28% observed a single time. Healthy Caucasian individuals from Russia aged about 6 to 90 served as donors.

The TCR comes from a woman aged 30 to 39 in good health. Input material: blood. This chain uses TRBV6-1 with TRBJ2-1, with D possibly matching TRBD1 (7 bases). CDR3 sequence (DNA): TGTGCCAGCAAGTCGCGGGACAGCGTTTACAATGAGCAGTTCTTC. Protein product: CASKSRDSVYNEQFF.